Shown below are 7 T cell receptor beta chains from a single sample sequenced in a study of Graves' ophthalmopathy and Graves' hyperthyroidism. RNA transcripts provided the template for amplifying TCR beta CDR3 regions. After a first-round RT-PCR with HTBI primers, a second-round multiplex PCR was run. MiXCR was run by TCRdb on the multiplex PCR reads, yielding one entry per CDR3 protein. The sample contains a few hundred thousand distinct CDR3 sequences, approximately 15% of which appear only once. Sequenced: peripheral blood. The receptors stem from a woman aged 18-29 years with stable Graves' hyperthyroidism.

This clonotype has a handful of counts. The rearrangement joins TRBV19 to TRBJ2-5; TRBD1 agrees at 7 bases. The junction had 7 bases not matched to a gene; V was cut back by 5 bases and J by 4 bases. The CDR3 loop spans 14 amino acids. From germline, CDR1 is LNHDA and CDR2 SQIVND (reference sequence). CDR3 loop: CASSDRVRGETQYF. The CDR3, as DNA: TGTGCCAGTAGTGACAGGGTGAGAGGAGAGACCCAGTACTTC.

The chain recombines TRBV4-2 with TRBJ1-5; maybe TRBD1 (5 bases). With 7 bases removed from V and 0 bases from J, the gap between germline ends came to 13 bases. The CDR3 loop spans 15 amino acids. CDR1 is LGHNA, CDR2 YNFKEQ, per germline. This chain's CDR3 is CASIPSGTSNQPQHF. The CDR3 DNA follows: TGTGCCAGCATCCCCTCAGGGACTAGCAATCAGCCCCAGCATTTT.

A note on this clonotype: An end of the junction differs from the germline gene, which may be a read error. The gene calls are TRBV7-3 and TRBJ1-1; tentative D call: TRBD1 (5 bases). Germline V CDR1 and CDR2: SGHTA, FQGTGA. The CDR3 is 14 residues long. The CDR3 DNA follows: TGTGCCTGCAGCTTAACGGGGCGGGACACTGAAGCTTTCTTT. It yields the protein CACSLTGRDTEAFF.

This rearrangement joins TRBV6-2 or TRBV6-3 to TRBJ1-2; D unresolved. Trimming shortened V by 2 bases and J by 7 bases, and 5 bases separated the two germline ends. Germline lookup yields CDR1 MNHEY and CDR2 SVGEGT. The CDR3 extends over 11 amino acids. CDR3 sequence: CASSYPRGYTF. CDR3 nucleotides: TGTGCCAGCAGTTACCCCCGTGGCTACACCTTC.

This clonotype has a count of ten or more. CDR3: CSARDVRGAPQETQYF. In nucleotides, the CDR3 is TGCAGTGCTAGAGATGTGCGGGGAGCCCCCCAAGAGACCCAGTACTTC. The J gene is TRBJ2-5, the V gene TRBV20-1, with D maybe TRBD2 (6 bases). CDR3 length equals 16 residues. In germline, CDR1 is DFQATT, CDR2 SNEGSKA (reference sequence). V dropped 0 bases and J dropped 1 base, with 15 bases sitting between them.

The chain combines TRBV2 with TRBJ1-2; 12 bases match TRBD1. Germline trimming cut 6 bases from V and 7 bases from J; bases unmatched to any gene: 15. This CDR3 is 17 amino acids long. The V gene's germline CDR1 is SNHLY and CDR2 FYNNEI. The CDR3 DNA sequence: TGTGCCAGCAGACAAACTACCGGGACAGGGGGCGCGGGTGGCTACACCTTC. It yields the protein CASRQTTGTGGAGGYTF.

This clonotype has ten or more counts. V and J are TRBV6-2 or TRBV6-3 and TRBJ2-6; unclear D gene. The CDR3 runs to 16 residues. Germline V CDR1 and CDR2: MNHEY, SVGEGT. The V and J ends lost 2 bases and 0 bases respectively, with 8 bases between them. As DNA, the CDR3 is TGTGCCAGCAGTTACGGGGTACCCTCTGGGGCCAACGTCCTGACTTTC. It yields the protein CASSYGVPSGANVLTF.